This T cell receptor (beta chain) derives from a study of shared clonotypes between healthy human individuals. Findings and caveats of the study: Across a few donors, naive CD4 shared roughly 5.2%, naive CD8 more than 3%, memory CD4 more than 2%, memory CD8 over 0.3%.

Germline V gene lookup returns CDR1 SGHVS and CDR2 FNYEAQ. This CDR3 is 13 amino acids long. V dropped 3 bases and J dropped 3; count of bases not matched to a gene: 2. This clone came up once. What it recognizes is unknown. Researchers ran the assay at a deep level. Produced via immunoSEQ multiplex PCR; TCRdb's table is partial and in-frame only. The sample shows about 800,000 clones, about 96% of them seen only once. CD8 cells regarded as naive lacked CD45RO, were positively chosen for CCR7, and omitted terminally differentiated effector memory CD45RA+ cells. The material sequenced was naive CD8+ T cells sorted from blood. The sequence was collected from a man between 25 and 39 years old in good health. The chain employs TRBV7-6 and TRBJ2-7; TRBD1 matches at 7 bases. The CDR3 here is CASSLGQIYEQYF. For the CDR3, the DNA is TGTGCCAGCAGCTTGGGACAGATCTACGAGCAGTACTTC.